Listed here are 15 T cell receptor beta chains from one sample, sequenced in a study of blood T cell repertoires in COVID-19. Generated by immunoSEQ multiplex PCR, the TCRdb table keeps only in-frame clones and is missing some. Among roughly 200,000 clones listed, roughly 84% were seen once. Sample: peripheral blood. The receptor set was obtained from a man aged 50 or older with active or convalescent COVID-19.

The rearrangement joins TRBV3-1 (or the pseudogene TRBV3-2) to TRBJ1-2, with a tentative D call TRBD1 (6 bases). The germline gives CDR1 LGHDT, CDR2 YNNKEL (reference sequence). This CDR3 spans 14 amino acids. The V end lost 2 bases, the J end lost 2 bases, and 9 bases lay between the germline ends. This CDR3 is CASSQITGNYGYTF. The CDR3 DNA reads TGTGCCAGCAGCCAAATTACAGGGAACTATGGCTACACCTTC.

This chain connects TRBV6-8 to TRBJ2-1; TRBD2 matches at 16 bases. This CDR3 is built from 17 residues. V was clipped by 2 bases and J by 10 bases; unmatched bases: 8. Germline V CDR1 and CDR2: MNHGY, SAAAGT. In nucleotides, the CDR3 is TGTGCCAGCAGTTACCCCGGGACTAGCGGGGGGGCCGGGGAGCAGTTCTTC. Protein: CASSYPGTSGGAGEQFF.

This chain connects TRBV5-1 to TRBJ2-3; 9 bases map to TRBD2. Germline values: CDR1 SGHRS, CDR2 YFSETQ. There are 15 residues in the CDR3. V was pared by 0 bases and J by 7 bases, with 6 bases of the junction left unmatched. CDR3 in amino acids: CASSLDSGGRYTQYF. CDR3 nucleotides: TGCGCCAGCAGCTTGGACAGCGGGGGGAGGTATACGCAGTATTTT.

CDR3 in DNA: TGTGCCAGCAGTTTATACGGAGTAAACACTGAAGCTTTCTTT. Its translation: CASSLYGVNTEAFF. The chain carries TRBV27 and TRBJ1-1; D is unresolved. The CDR3 covers 14 residues. Germline loops: CDR1 MNHEY, CDR2 SMNVEV (reference sequence). V dropped 1 base and J dropped 2 bases, with 8 bases sitting between them.

The chain is built from TRBV28 and TRBJ1-4, with D maybe TRBD1 (6 bases). The V gene lost 3 bases and the J gene lost 8 bases, with 10 bases spanning the gap. Looked up from germline, CDR1 is MDHEN and CDR2 is SYDVKM. The CDR3 has 13 residues. The CDR3 reads CASSLGQGEKLFF. CDR3 nucleotides: TGTGCCAGCAGTTTGGGCCAGGGGGAAAAACTGTTTTTT.

V and J are TRBV9 and TRBJ1-6; D is undetermined. The germline gives CDR1 SGDLS, CDR2 YYNGEE. Trimming removed 2 bases at V and 0 bases at J, with 6 bases between. This CDR3 spans 15 amino acids. The CDR3 nucleotides read TGTGCCAGCAGCGTGGGGAGCTCCTATAATTCACCCCTCCACTTT. It is translated as CASSVGSSYNSPLHF.

This clone was recorded a few times. The chain joins TRBV3-1 (or the pseudogene TRBV3-2) to TRBJ2-7; 9 bases line up with TRBD1. The ends lost 2 bases at V and 7 bases at J; junction bases unmatched: 6. The length of the CDR3 is 14 residues. Germline CDR1 reads LGHDT; CDR2 reads YNNKEL (reference sequence). CDR3 nucleotide sequence: TGTGCCAGCAGCCAATTACAGGGGGCTGGAGAGCAGTACTTC. Translated, it gives CASSQLQGAGEQYF.

The chain employs TRBV6-5 and TRBJ2-1, with 7 bases that match TRBD1. Trimming cost V 7 bases and J 1 base; bases outside gene matches: 7. The CDR3 sequence is 15 residues long. Germline CDR1 reads MNHEY; CDR2 reads SVGAGI. The CDR3 is CASNRDSSSYNEQFF. The CDR3, as DNA: TGTGCCAGCAATCGGGACAGTTCGTCCTACAATGAGCAGTTCTTC.

This clone was observed a single time. The chain couples TRBV24-1 to TRBJ1-1; D is ambiguous. Trimming removed 7 bases from V and 0 bases from J, with 8 bases in between. Germline CDR1 KGHDR, CDR2 SFDVKD. The CDR3 sequence is 13 residues long. CDR3 amino acids: CATRQGVNTEAFF. The CDR3, as DNA: TGTGCCACCAGGCAAGGAGTGAACACTGAAGCTTTCTTT.

The chain couples TRBV30 to TRBJ1-2; 8 bases align to TRBD1. The CDR3 consists of 14 residues. Germline CDR1 reads GTSNPN; CDR2 reads SVGIG (reference sequence). V lost 3 bases to trimming and J lost 1 base; unmatched junction nucleotides: 4. The CDR3 nucleotides read TGTGCCTGGAGGCGGACAGGGAATAACTATGGCTACACCTTC. It yields the protein CAWRRTGNNYGYTF. Full variable domain (rest looked up from reference TRBV30 and TRBJ1-2): SQTIHQWPATLVQPVGSPLSLECTVEGTSNPNLYWYRQAAGRGLQLLFYSVGIGQISSEVPQNLSASRPQDRQFILSSKKLLLSDSGFYLCAWRRTGNNYGYTFGSGTRLTVV.

This chain connects TRBV27 to TRBJ1-2; D gene unclear. Trimming pared 0 bases from V and 4 bases from J, leaving 6 bases between. The CDR3 covers 13 residues. Per the germline V gene, CDR1 is MNHEY and CDR2 is SMNVEV (reference sequence). The CDR3, as DNA: TGTGCCAGCAGTTTATCGGGCTTCTATGGCTACACCTTC. Translation gives CASSLSGFYGYTF.

This chain joins TRBV5-5 and TRBJ2-7, with 11 bases lining up with TRBD2. There are 16 residues in the CDR3. J was trimmed by 3 bases and V by 2 bases; bases with no gene match: 7. Germline assignment: CDR1 SGHKS and CDR2 YYEKEE (reference sequence). This CDR3 reads CASSFNPGTSGYEQYF. The DNA for the CDR3 is TGTGCCAGCAGCTTTAACCCCGGGACTAGCGGCTACGAGCAGTACTTC.

The table lists this clone with a few counts. The genes are TRBV2 and TRBJ1-2, with 7 bases identical to TRBD1. Trimming removed 4 bases from V and 4 bases from J; junction bases left unmatched: 9. The germline V gene encodes CDR1 SNHLY and CDR2 FYNNEI. This CDR3 spans 15 amino acids. The CDR3 bases are TGTGCCAGCAGTGCTTTAAGGGGGCCGGCCTATGGCTACACCTTC. Translation: CASSALRGPAYGYTF.

The rearrangement joins TRBV30 to TRBJ1-2, with 7 bases lining up with TRBD1. The germline gives CDR1 GTSNPN, CDR2 SVGIG (reference sequence). V lost 2 bases to trimming and J lost 4 bases; unmatched junction nucleotides: 13. The CDR3 sequence is 16 residues long. In nucleotides, the CDR3 is TGTGCCTGGAGTCTCCGAGTCCGGGACAGCTTCTATGGCTACACCTTC. Protein: CAWSLRVRDSFYGYTF.

CDR3: CASSQYRSGGTQYF. CDR3 DNA sequence: TGCGCCAGCAGCCAATACAGGTCGGGCGGGACCCAGTACTTC. The V gene is TRBV4-3, the J gene TRBJ2-5; D is possibly TRBD1 (5 bases). CDR3 length: 14 residues. V was clipped by 2 bases and J by 7 bases, with 14 bases between them. The germline gives CDR1 LGHNA, CDR2 YSLEER.